These T cell receptor beta chains were read from a single sample in a study of T cell responses to AZD1222 COVID-19 vaccine. TCRdb's table, derived via immunoSEQ multiplex PCR, lists solely in-frame clones and lacks some. The sample lists some 160,000 clones, 88% occurring once. The sample was peripheral blood, taken on day 0 of AZD1222 vaccination. The origin of the receptors is an adult in good health. Each CDR3 is given with its conserved first and last residue. The D gene is left open where the match is weak. Expanded clones get a size class; other rows say once, few or many, or leave the size out.

J | V | size | D | DNA | CDR3
TRBJ1-4 | TRBV6-5 | few | NA | TGTGCCAGCAGCTCAGGGTGGGCTAATGAAAAACTGTTTTTT | CASSSGWANEKLFF
TRBJ1-1 | TRBV5-1 | NA | NA | TGCGCCAGCAGCTTGGTCAGGGTGGGGACTGAAGCTTTCTTT | CASSLVRVGTEAFF
TRBJ2-7 | TRBV9 | NA | NA | TGTGCCAGCAGCCCCCAGGCGGGCGTGGGTGAGCAGTACTTC | CASSPQAGVGEQYF
TRBJ1-5 | TRBV9 | NA | TRBD1 | TGTGCCAGCAGCGTAGGGACAGGGCCTCATCAGCCCCAGCATTTT | CASSVGTGPHQPQHF
TRBJ1-5 | TRBV28 | NA | TRBD1 | TGTGCCAGCAGTTTTCCCAGGGGGCAGCCCCAGCATTTT | CASSFPRGQPQHF
TRBJ2-3 | TRBV19 | few | TRBD2 | TGTGCCAGTAGTAGGGTAGCGGGGGGCGGCGCAGATACGCAGTATTTT | CASSRVAGGGADTQYF
TRBJ2-1 | TRBV11-3 | NA | TRBD2 | TGTGCCAGCAGCTTTGGCGGGGGGGCCTACAATGAGCAGTTCTTC | CASSFGGGAYNEQFF
TRBJ2-1 | TRBV7-9 | NA | NA | TGTGCCAGCAGCTACCTTCCTTCAAATGAGCAGTTCTTC | CASSYLPSNEQFF
TRBJ2-7 | TRBV6-5 | NA | TRBD1 | TGTGCCAGCAGTTTCGGACAGGGGATGGAGCAGTACTTC | CASSFGQGMEQYF
TRBJ2-7 | TRBV7-9 | NA | TRBD1 | TGTGCCAGCAGCCTGGGAGGACAGGGGTCCTACGAGCAGTACTTC | CASSLGGQGSYEQYF
TRBJ1-5 | TRBV7-2 | NA | TRBD1 | TGTGCCAGCAGCTTAAAGCCGACAGGGAGCAATCAGCCCCAGCATTTT | CASSLKPTGSNQPQHF
TRBJ1-1 | TRBV30 | NA | NA | TGTGCCTGGAGTGAGACACGATTGAACACTGAAGCTTTCTTT | CAWSETRLNTEAFF
TRBJ1-3 | TRBV3-1/TRBV3-2 | NA | NA | TGTGCCAGCAGCCCCGGGGGGAGAAACACCATATATTTT | CASSPGGRNTIYF
TRBJ2-6 | TRBV4-3 | NA | NA | TGCGCCAGCAGCCCGGGGCCGCGCTCTGGGGCCAACGTCCTGACTTTC | CASSPGPRSGANVLTF
TRBJ2-3 | TRBV4-3 | NA | NA | TGCGCCAGCAGCCAAGACTGGGGGCTAAGCACAGATACGCAGTATTTT | CASSQDWGLSTDTQYF
TRBJ1-1 | TRBV20-1 | NA | NA | TGCAGTAACACTGAAGCTTTCTTT | CSNTEAFF
TRBJ1-2 | TRBV7-2 | NA | NA | TGTGCCAGCAGCCAGCCGACCTCGGACTATGGCTACACCTTC | CASSQPTSDYGYTF
TRBJ2-5 | TRBV28 | NA | TRBD2 | TGTGCCAGCAGTACGACTAGCGGGAGATCAGAGACCCAGTACTTC | CASSTTSGRSETQYF
TRBJ2-3 | TRBV6-5 | NA | TRBD2 | TGTGCCAGCTCCGGACTAGCGGGAGTAAATACGCAGTATTTT | CASSGLAGVNTQYF
TRBJ1-2 | TRBV2 | few | TRBD1 | TGTGCCACCAAATCCCAGGGGGCAGTCTATGGCTACACCTTC | CATKSQGAVYGYTF
TRBJ1-2 | TRBV18 | NA | NA | TGTGCCAGCTCCCGTCCCCGACAGACGAATACATGGGGCTACACCTTC | CASSRPRQTNTWGYTF
TRBJ1-2 | TRBV4-2 | NA | TRBD1 | TGTGCCAGCAGCCAAGATAGGGACAGCGACAACTATGGCTACACCTTC | CASSQDRDSDNYGYTF
TRBJ2-7 | TRBV7-9 | NA | NA | TGTGCCAGCAGCTGGAGGTCCCCCGAGACAGCGGAGCAGTACTTC | CASSWRSPETAEQYF
TRBJ1-5 | TRBV24-1 | NA | NA | TGTGCCACCAGTGCGGGGTTGGGCAATCAGCCCCAGCATTTT | CATSAGLGNQPQHF
TRBJ1-2 | TRBV28 | NA | TRBD1 | TGTGCCAGCAGTTTACACCACAGGGGCTATGGCTACACCTTC | CASSLHHRGYGYTF
TRBJ1-1 | TRBV5-8 | once | NA | TGTGCCAGCAGACAGGGACATCAGAACACTGAAGCTTTCTTT | CASRQGHQNTEAFF
TRBJ2-5 | TRBV7-3 | NA | TRBD2 | TGTGCCAGCAGCCCAACTAGCGGGAGAGAGACCCAGTACTTC | CASSPTSGRETQYF
TRBJ2-7 | TRBV3-1/TRBV3-2 | NA | NA | TGTGCCAGCAGCCAAGAGGGGCAGACCTTAGGATCCTACGAGCAGTACTTC | CASSQEGQTLGSYEQYF
TRBJ1-1 | TRBV19 | NA | NA | TGTGCCAGTAGGTTCGCGAACCAGTTACACGATCGGGACACTGAAGCTTTCTTT | CASRFANQLHDRDTEAFF
TRBJ2-7 | TRBV18 | NA | TRBD1 | TGTGCCAGCTCACCAAGGCGGACAGGGGGCATCTACGAGCAGTACTTC | CASSPRRTGGIYEQYF
TRBJ1-6 | TRBV7-2 | NA | TRBD1 | TGTGCCAGCAGCTTAGCCCTGACAGGGGATTCACCCCTCCACTTT | CASSLALTGDSPLHF
TRBJ1-2 | TRBV6-4 | NA | NA | TGTGCCAGCAGTGACTCGCAGGGGACTGGCTACACCTTC | CASSDSQGTGYTF
TRBJ1-5 | TRBV6-2/TRBV6-3 | NA | NA | TGTGCCAGCAGTTACTCGATTGATCAGCCCCAGCATTTT | CASSYSIDQPQHF
TRBJ1-1 | TRBV5-1 | NA | NA | TGCGCCAGCAGCGGAACAGGGACTGGGGGCACTGAAGCTTTCTTT | CASSGTGTGGTEAFF
TRBJ2-3 | TRBV4-3 | once | TRBD1 | TGCGCCAGCAGCCAACGACAGGGTGTGACAGATACGCAGTATTTT | CASSQRQGVTDTQYF
TRBJ2-7 | TRBV28 | NA | NA | TGTGCCAGCAGTCCGATGGGTGACGGCTCTTACGAGCAGTACTTC | CASSPMGDGSYEQYF
TRBJ1-1 | TRBV25-1 | NA | NA | TGTGCCAGCAGTCTACAAGGGAACACTGAAGCTTTCTTT | CASSLQGNTEAFF
TRBJ2-2 | TRBV5-5 | NA | NA | TGTGCCAGCAGCTCCCAGCTGGGGAACACCGGGGAGCTGTTTTTT | CASSSQLGNTGELFF
TRBJ2-1 | TRBV27 | few | TRBD2 | TGTGCCAGCAGTCTCGGACTAGCGTCGATCAATGAGCAGTTCTTC | CASSLGLASINEQFF
TRBJ1-1 | TRBV9 | few | TRBD1 | TGTGCCAGCAGCGAACACGGCGAAGGACAGGGGGTTGAAGCTTTCTTT | CASSEHGEGQGVEAFF
TRBJ1-5 | TRBV19 | NA | NA | TGTGCCAGTAGTATGGGCATCGAGCCCCAGCATTTT | CASSMGIEPQHF
TRBJ1-3 | TRBV5-4 | NA | NA | TGTGCCAGCAGCTTGGGGGGGTACTCTGGAAACACCATATATTTT | CASSLGGYSGNTIYF
TRBJ2-1 | TRBV6-2/TRBV6-3 | NA | NA | TGTGCCAGCAGTTTTCCAGGGAATGAGCAGTTCTTC | CASSFPGNEQFF